These T cell receptor beta chains were read from a single sample in a study of blood T cell repertoires in COVID-19. Data came from immunoSEQ multiplex PCR; TCRdb stores just in-frame clones and leaves some out. In the table there are under 100,000 clones, 80% to 90% of which are singletons. What was sequenced was peripheral blood. The receptors were gathered from a man between 50 and 59 years old with acute or convalescent COVID-19. The CDR3 runs from the conserved cysteine through the conserved F or W. D genes are given only for firm matches. The listing skips clone size in some rows; elsewhere it reads once, few, many or a size class.

>TRBV6-5|.|TRBJ1-1|.
TGTGCCAGCAACCTAAAGGGGGGGACTGTCACTGAAGCTTTCTTT
CASNLKGGTVTEAFF
>TRBV28|.|TRBJ1-6|TRBD1
TGTGCCAGCAGTTTTTCCTCACAGGGGGCATCACCCCTCCACTTT
CASSFSSQGASPLHF
>TRBV10-3|.|TRBJ1-1|.
TGTGCCATCAGTGAGCGCGACGGGAGGGAGTCTGGGGCTTTCTTT
CAISERDGRESGAFF
>TRBV7-2|.|TRBJ1-6|TRBD1
TGTGCCAGCAGCTCAGGGGGGTATAATTCACCCCTCCACTTT
CASSSGGYNSPLHF
>TRBV4-1|few|TRBJ1-3|.
TGCGCCAGCAGCCAAGGTGCTCGGGGGAGCTCTGGAAACACCATATATTTT
CASSQGARGSSGNTIYF
>TRBV27|.|TRBJ1-6|.
TGTGCCAGCAGTTTAACCCCCAGCTCCTATAATTCACCCCTCCACTTT
CASSLTPSSYNSPLHF
>TRBV11-3|.|TRBJ2-7|TRBD1
TGTGCCAGCAGCTCCGGGACAGGGTTTGACGAGCAGTACTTC
CASSSGTGFDEQYF
>TRBV18|.|TRBJ1-4|TRBD1
TGTGCCAGCTCACTGTCGACAGGGGGTTATGAAAAACTGTTTTTT
CASSLSTGGYEKLFF
>TRBV25-1|.|TRBJ1-5|.
TGTGCCAGCAGTGAACCAGGTGGGAATCAGCCCCAGCATTTT
CASSEPGGNQPQHF
>TRBV3-1/TRBV3-2|once|TRBJ2-1|TRBD2
TGTGCCAGCAGCCAAGATCTTCCTAGCGGAGTCAATGAGCAGTTCTTC
CASSQDLPSGVNEQFF
>TRBV5-1|.|TRBJ2-3|.
TGCGCCAGCAGCTTGACTAGTAAGCGCACAGATACGCAGTATTTT
CASSLTSKRTDTQYF
>TRBV28|.|TRBJ1-5|.
TGTGCCAGCAGTTTGCCAGGGGATCAGCCCCAGCATTTT
CASSLPGDQPQHF
>TRBV28|.|TRBJ1-6|.
TGTGCCAGCAGTTTCCGGTATTCACCCCTCCACTTT
CASSFRYSPLHF
>TRBV7-9|.|TRBJ2-5|TRBD2
TGTGCCAGCAGCTTATCTAGCGGGGAGACCCAGTACTTC
CASSLSSGETQYF
>TRBV7-9|.|TRBJ1-1|.
TGTGCCAGCAGCTTAGGGACAGCTGAAGCTTTCTTT
CASSLGTAEAFF
>TRBV27|.|TRBJ2-1|.
TGTGCCAGCTCGTTCGACAACCGCAAAGTCAATGAGCAGTTCTTC
CASSFDNRKVNEQFF